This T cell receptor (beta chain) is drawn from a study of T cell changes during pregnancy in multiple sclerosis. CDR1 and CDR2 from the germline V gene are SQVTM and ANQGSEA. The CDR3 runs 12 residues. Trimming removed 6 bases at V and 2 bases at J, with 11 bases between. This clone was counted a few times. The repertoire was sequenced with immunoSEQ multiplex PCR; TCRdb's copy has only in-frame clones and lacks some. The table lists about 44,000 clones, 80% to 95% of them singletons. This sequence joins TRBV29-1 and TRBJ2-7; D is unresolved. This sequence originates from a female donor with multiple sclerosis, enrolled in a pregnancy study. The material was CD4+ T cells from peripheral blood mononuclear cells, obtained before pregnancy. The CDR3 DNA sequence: TGCAGCGTCCAAGCCACGGCCTACGAGCAGTACTTC. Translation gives CSVQATAYEQYF.